Sequencing of this TCR beta chain was carried out in a study of T cell changes during pregnancy in multiple sclerosis. Trimming pared 2 bases from V and 3 bases from J, leaving 13 bases between. The V gene's germline CDR1 is GTSNPN and CDR2 SVGIG (reference sequence). The length of the CDR3 is 14 residues. This clone was detected a few times. Sequencing was performed with immunoSEQ multiplex PCR; in TCRdb, only in-frame clones are kept and a portion is missing. Of under 70,000 clones listed, 91% are singletons. The specimen was CD4+ T cells from peripheral blood mononuclear cells, collected after pregnancy. The rearrangement links TRBV30 to TRBJ1-1; D remains unclear. This sequence originates from a female donor in good health, enrolled as a control in a pregnancy study. CDR3 nucleotides: TGTGCCTGGAGTCGACTCCAAGAGGACACTGAAGCTTTCTTT. Its translation is CAWSRLQEDTEAFF.